The 19 T cell receptor beta chains below come from one sample, sequenced in a study of T cell changes during pregnancy in multiple sclerosis. TCRdb's table, derived via immunoSEQ multiplex PCR, lists solely in-frame clones and lacks some. There are some 38,000 clones in the sample; 91% occur only once, and less than 0.55% lies in the top ten. The material sequenced was CD4+ T cells from peripheral blood mononuclear cells, taken in the third trimester of pregnancy. All receptors come from a female donor in good health, enrolled as a control in a pregnancy study.

This clone was counted once. J is TRBJ2-2 and V is TRBV5-1, with TRBD2 matching 9 bases. Unmatched junction bases numbered 8, after V lost 2 bases and J lost 3 bases. This CDR3 contains 17 residues. Germline CDR1 and CDR2: SGHRS and YFSETQ. The CDR3 loop reads CASSFGGGRADTGELFF. CDR3 nucleotide sequence: TGCGCCAGCAGCTTTGGAGGCGGGAGGGCCGACACCGGGGAGCTGTTTTTT. Full variable domain (remainder filled in from reference TRBV5-1 and TRBJ2-2): KAGVTQTPRYLIKTRGQQVTLSCSPISGHRSVSWYQQTPGQGLQFLFEYFSETQRNKGNFPGRFSGRQFSNSRSEMNVSTLELGDSALYLCASSFGGGRADTGELFFGEGSRLTVL.

Here the CDR3 reads CAWNVIRGTDTQYF. DNA for the CDR3: TGTGCCTGGAATGTAATCAGGGGGACAGATACGCAGTATTTT. The chain uses TRBV30 and TRBJ2-3; 7 nucleotides align to TRBD1. Unmatched junction bases numbered 7, after V lost 4 bases and J lost 3 bases. The germline V gene has CDR1 GTSNPN and CDR2 SVGIG (reference sequence). CDR3 size: 14 residues.

This sequence joins TRBV18 and TRBJ2-5; weak D call: TRBD2 (6 bases). Trimming cost V 0 bases and J 0 bases, with 17 bases left between them. Looked up from germline, CDR1 is KGHSH and CDR2 is LQKENI. This CDR3 region has 18 residues. The CDR3 is CASSPPGGSKRYQETQYF. CDR3 nucleotides: TGTGCCAGCTCACCACCGGGGGGATCCAAAAGGTACCAAGAGACCCAGTACTTC.

Notes on this clone: Other DNA sequences of this sample code for an identical CDR3. This chain uses TRBV5-4 with TRBJ2-1; TRBD2 matches 8 bases. The CDR3 has 15 amino acids. In germline, CDR1 is SGHNT, CDR2 YYREEE (reference sequence). V shed 1 base, J shed 2 bases, and the junction held 2 bases outside the gene matches. The CDR3 nucleotides are TGTGCCAGCAGCTTGAGCGGGAGCACCTACAATGAGCAGTTCTTC. As protein: CASSLSGSTYNEQFF. Drawing the rest from reference TRBV5-4 and TRBJ2-1, the complete variable domain is ETGVTQSPTHLIKTRGQQVTLRCSSQSGHNTVSWYQQALGQGPQFIFQYYREEENGRGNFPPRFSGLQFPNYSSELNVNALELDDSALYLCASSLSGSTYNEQFFGPGTRLTVL.

A few counts support this clone. This chain uses TRBV6-4 with TRBJ1-5; possibly TRBD1 for D (5 bases). V was cut by 7 bases and J by 6 bases, with 19 bases left in between. The CDR3 length is 15 residues. Germline V gene data show CDR1 as MRHNA and CDR2 as SNTAGT. The CDR3 loop is CASIQWGVRGQPQHF. The CDR3 DNA sequence: TGTGCCAGCATTCAGTGGGGGGTACGGGGTCAGCCCCAGCATTTT.

This chain uses TRBV28 with TRBJ1-5, with 8 bases aligning to TRBD1. The germline V gene has CDR1 MDHEN and CDR2 SYDVKM. The trim removed 6 bases at V and 6 bases at J, leaving 7 bases unmatched. CDR3 length equals 14 residues. CDR3 in DNA: TGTGCCAGCAGGGTACAGGGGGTTGTTCAGCCCCAGCATTTT. Its protein is CASRVQGVVQPQHF. The complete variable domain, with remaining parts taken from reference TRBV28 and TRBJ1-5, reads DVKVTQSSRYLVKRTGEKVFLECVQDMDHENMFWYRQDPGLGLRLIYFSYDVKMKEKGDIPEGYSVSREKKERFSLILESASTNQTSMYLCASRVQGVVQPQHFGDGTRLSIL.

This chain joins TRBV9 and TRBJ2-5; weak D call: TRBD2 (6 bases). The CDR3 spans 13 residues. Looked up from germline, CDR1 is SGDLS and CDR2 is YYNGEE. V was pared by 4 bases and J by 9 bases, with 16 bases between. The chain's CDR3 is CASSTPRREAQYF. CDR3 sequence (DNA): TGTGCCAGCAGCACCCCTCGGAGGGAGGCCCAGTACTTC.

The genes are TRBV7-9 and TRBJ2-7; D perhaps matches TRBD1 (5 bases). Germline V CDR1 and CDR2: SEHNR, FQNEAQ (reference sequence). V lost 5 bases to trimming and J lost 3 bases, with 14 bases between them. The CDR3 consists of 14 residues. This chain's CDR3 is CASSLGQGNYEQYF. The CDR3 coding sequence is TGTGCCAGCAGCCTGGGGCAGGGCAACTACGAGCAGTACTTC.

This clone is a singleton in its sample. This chain joins TRBV2 and TRBJ2-1, with 8 bases aligning to TRBD2. J was trimmed by 4 bases and V by 2 bases; bases with no gene match: 4. The CDR3 runs 15 residues. The germline V gene has CDR1 SNHLY and CDR2 FYNNEI. The chain's CDR3 is CASSERLARYNEQFF. The DNA of the CDR3 is TGTGCCAGCAGTGAAAGACTAGCGAGGTACAATGAGCAGTTCTTC.

This chain connects TRBV4-2 to TRBJ1-2; 10 nucleotides agree with TRBD1. The CDR3 runs to 15 residues. CDR1 is LGHNA, CDR2 YNFKEQ, per germline. J lost 1 base, V lost 5 bases, and 4 bases had no gene match. The CDR3 coding sequence is TGTGCCAGCAGCAAAAGGACAGGGGGTAACTATGGCTACACCTTC. Encoded protein: CASSKRTGGNYGYTF.

The V gene is TRBV19, the J gene TRBJ2-2, with 8 bases fitting TRBD2. Trimming removed 6 bases from V and 6 bases from J; junction bases left unmatched: 15. Germline V lookup: CDR1 LNHDA, CDR2 SQIVND (reference sequence). The CDR3 extends over 17 amino acids. The CDR3 DNA follows: TGTGCCAGTAGGGAGCGGGAGAAAAGGTGGGGGGCCGGGGAGCTGTTTTTT. Translated: CASREREKRWGAGELFF.

The chain employs TRBV6-6 and TRBJ2-7, with TRBD1 identical over 11 bases. The trim removed 6 bases at V and 5 bases at J, leaving 12 bases unmatched. Germline lookup yields CDR1 MNHNY and CDR2 SVGAGI (reference sequence). There are 16 residues in the CDR3. CDR3 in DNA: TGTGCCAGCAGCAAAACCGGGACAGGGGGGAACCACGAGCAGTACTTC. Its protein product is CASSKTGTGGNHEQYF.

The V and J genes are TRBV4-1 and TRBJ1-2; D is unresolved. The CDR3 totals 14 residues. The ends were cut back, 3 bases at V and 4 bases at J, with 12 bases in the middle. The germline gives CDR1 MGHRA, CDR2 YSYEKL. Here the CDR3 DNA reads TGCGCCAGCAGCCACGTCCAAACGGTCTATGGCTACACCTTC. Protein: CASSHVQTVYGYTF.

This chain connects TRBV6-6 to TRBJ2-7; TRBD2 matches 7 bases. This CDR3 spans 16 amino acids. The ends lost 6 bases at V and 0 bases at J; junction bases unmatched: 11. CDR1 is MNHNY, CDR2 SVGAGI, per germline (reference sequence). CDR3 nucleotide sequence: TGTGCCAGCAGCCCCCTCCCAAGCGGGACCTCCTACGAGCAGTACTTC. Encoded protein: CASSPLPSGTSYEQYF.

This clone has only one observation. The gene calls are TRBV27 and TRBJ2-1; D call uncertain. V gave up 8 bases and J gave up 0 bases, with 5 bases separating them. The CDR3 totals 12 residues. Germline CDR1 and CDR2: MNHEY and SMNVEV (reference sequence). DNA for the CDR3: TGTGCCAGCGCCAGCTCCTACAATGAGCAGTTCTTC. Translation: CASASSYNEQFF.

V and J are TRBV27 and TRBJ1-2; D ambiguous. Germline loops: CDR1 MNHEY, CDR2 SMNVEV (reference sequence). There are 12 residues in the CDR3. Trimming stripped 8 bases from V and 6 bases from J, with 13 bases between. The CDR3 reads CASGVMRDGYTF. CDR3 sequence (DNA): TGTGCCAGCGGAGTTATGAGGGATGGCTACACCTTC.

In its sample, this clone was seen once. The chain has TRBV7-2 and TRBJ2-3; 12 nucleotides match TRBD2. Germline V gives CDR1 SGHTA, CDR2 FQGNSA. The CDR3 loop spans 15 amino acids. V lost 5 bases and J lost 6; bases outside the gene matches: 6. The CDR3 nucleotides are TGTGCCAGCAGCCCCTGGACTAGCGGGGCGGATACGCAGTATTTT. This codes for CASSPWTSGADTQYF.

This chain connects TRBV30 to TRBJ1-3; 7 nucleotides line up with TRBD1. The length of the CDR3 is 16 residues. In germline, CDR1 is GTSNPN, CDR2 SVGIG (reference sequence). Trimming at V came to 2 bases and at J to 2 bases, leaving 9 bases not matched to a gene. CDR3 amino acids: CAWSPHRGGTGNTIYF. The CDR3 DNA is TGTGCCTGGAGTCCTCACAGGGGTGGTACTGGAAACACCATATATTTT.

The V call is TRBV29-1, the J call TRBJ1-2; weak D call: TRBD1 (5 bases). There are 11 residues in the CDR3. Looked up from germline, CDR1 is SQVTM and CDR2 is ANQGSEA. V was pared by 2 bases and J by 7 bases, with 8 bases between. CDR3 loop: CSVELQGGYTF. The CDR3 nucleotides read TGCAGCGTTGAACTTCAGGGTGGCTACACCTTC.